Following are 7 T cell receptor beta chains from one sample sequenced in a study of human versus mouse CDR3 diversity and MHC coevolution. Some clones are missing from TCRdb's copy, which holds only in-frame ones; the method was immunoSEQ multiplex PCR. The data contain about 77,000 clones, roughly 92% of them singletons. Sample: naive CD4+ T cells from blood. Noted subset: CD45RO-negative CD62L-positive naive CD4 T cells. The source is a person aged 25 to 75 in good health.

This chain links TRBV5-1 with TRBJ2-7; D remains ambiguous. This CDR3 has 11 amino acids. CDR1 and CDR2 (germline): SGHRS, YFSETQ. V was cut by 3 bases and J by 3 bases, with 4 bases left in between. The DNA for the CDR3 is TGCGCCAGCAGCTCGAGCTACGAGCAGTACTTC. It translates to CASSSSYEQYF.

This rearrangement joins TRBV30 to TRBJ1-2; weak D call: TRBD1 (6 bases). This CDR3 is built from 14 residues. The germline V and J ends were trimmed by 2 bases and 4 bases, with 14 bases remaining between them. In germline, CDR1 is GTSNPN, CDR2 SVGIG (reference sequence). The CDR3 sequence: CAWSWKGQAYGYTF. The CDR3 nucleotides are TGTGCCTGGAGTTGGAAGGGACAAGCCTATGGCTACACCTTC.

The V gene is TRBV4-1, the J gene TRBJ2-1; 7 bases fit TRBD2. The V and J ends lost 2 bases and 0 bases, in that order; junction bases with no gene match: 10. This CDR3 region has 18 residues. In germline, CDR1 is MGHRA, CDR2 YSYEKL. DNA for the CDR3: TGCGCCAGCAGCCAAAGAACAGCCGGGAGGAGCTCCTACAATGAGCAGTTCTTC. Translating it yields CASSQRTAGRSSYNEQFF.

The rearrangement uses TRBV7-9 and TRBJ2-7; no firm D call. CDR1 SEHNR and CDR2 FQNEAQ come from the germline V gene (reference sequence). V was shortened by 5 bases and J by 0 bases, with 14 bases between the two germline ends. The CDR3 length is 15 residues. The CDR3 DNA sequence: TGTGCCAGCAGCCCCACTTCGGTCCTCTCCTACGAGCAGTACTTC. This sequence encodes CASSPTSVLSYEQYF. The complete variable domain, with remaining parts taken from reference TRBV7-9 and TRBJ2-7, reads DTGVSQNPRHKITKRGQNVTFRCDPISEHNRLYWYRQTLGQGPEFLTYFQNEAQLEKSRLLSDRFSAERPKGSFSTLEIQRTEQGDSAMYLCASSPTSVLSYEQYFGPGTRLTVT.

Only one count was recorded for this clone. The V call is TRBV5-1, the J call TRBJ1-3, with D uncertain. Germline V gives CDR1 SGHRS, CDR2 YFSETQ. V was trimmed by 0 bases and J by 0 bases, leaving 7 bases between them. The CDR3 spans 15 residues. CDR3 amino acids: CASSLASGSGNTIYF. The CDR3 DNA reads TGCGCCAGCAGCTTGGCGTCCGGCTCTGGAAACACCATATATTTT.

The chain carries TRBV5-1 and TRBJ2-1, with 7 bases lining up with TRBD1. V shed 4 bases, J shed 6 bases, and the junction held 10 bases outside the gene matches. The CDR3 runs to 15 residues. The germline V gene encodes CDR1 SGHRS and CDR2 YFSETQ. CDR3 in amino acids: CASSLAGGPSNEQFF. CDR3 coding DNA: TGCGCCAGCAGCCTTGCAGGGGGTCCGTCCAATGAGCAGTTCTTC.

This clone was observed a few times. This chain uses TRBV7-9 with TRBJ1-3; the D gene is possibly TRBD1 (5 bases). The CDR3 runs 15 residues. Germline lookup yields CDR1 SEHNR and CDR2 FQNEAQ (reference sequence). The ends were cut back, 1 base at V and 0 bases at J, with 7 bases in the middle. This CDR3 is CASSLDRFSGNTIYF. The CDR3 DNA reads as TGTGCCAGCAGCTTAGACAGGTTCTCTGGAAACACCATATATTTT.